Each of the 21 T cell receptor beta chains below was sequenced from the same sample in a study of cytomegalovirus exposure and HLA in healthy donors listed by TCRdb under 2017. Library generation was performed with the immunoSEQ multiplex PCR assay. For the multiplex PCR, a mixture combining 60 forward primers for TCR Vbeta segments and 13 reverse primers for TCR Jbeta segments was used. TCRdb's version of the immuneACCESS table is confined to in-frame rearrangements and falls short of the full clone set. An unresolved V gene accounts for under half of the shortfall where checked; the remainder is of unknown origin. This sample's table lists more than 45,000 clones. The top ten constitute around 4% of the sample. Sequences were obtained from PBMCs. The receptor set was obtained from a male donor in good health and CMV-seronegative.

The chain recombines TRBV5-6 with TRBJ2-2, with 11 bases matching TRBD2. Germline trimming cut 0 bases from V and 6 bases from J; bases unmatched to any gene: 7. Per germline, CDR1 SGHDT and CDR2 YYEEEE. The CDR3 runs to 17 residues. The CDR3 DNA reads as TGTGCCAGCAGCTTGGGACTAGCGGGAAGATTGTCCGGGGAGCTGTTTTTT. Translation gives CASSLGLAGRLSGELFF.

The V and J genes are TRBV11-3 and TRBJ1-6; D unclear. The germline V and J ends were trimmed by 6 bases and 9 bases, with 12 bases remaining between them. Looked up from germline, CDR1 is SGHNT and CDR2 is YENEEA. This CDR3 region has 13 residues. In nucleotides, the CDR3 is TGTGCCAGCAGTCCCGGGGATCGTTCACCCCTCCACTTT. It codes for CASSPGDRSPLHF. Variable domain in full (rest from reference TRBV11-3 and TRBJ1-6): EAGVVQSPRYKIIEKKQPVAFWCNPISGHNTLYWYLQNLGQGPELLIRYENEEAVDDSQLPKDRFSAERLKGVDSTLKIQPAELGDSAVYLCASSPGDRSPLHFGNGTRLTVT.

The chain employs TRBV27 and TRBJ1-4; a possible D gene is TRBD1 (6 bases). The V gene's germline CDR1 is MNHEY and CDR2 SMNVEV (reference sequence). The CDR3 is 16 residues long. The germline V and J ends were trimmed by 5 bases and 3 bases, with 16 bases remaining between them. The CDR3 sequence: CASSRGRGDPNEKLFF. The CDR3 region has the DNA TGTGCCAGCAGTAGGGGGAGGGGGGACCCTAATGAAAAACTGTTTTTT.

The chain employs TRBV4-2 and TRBJ2-5; tentatively, D is TRBD2 (5 bases). With the DNA end fitting TRBJ2-7 better, the J assignment may be wrong. The CDR3 consists of 15 residues. Germline CDR1 LGHNA, CDR2 YNFKEQ. The CDR3 DNA reads TGTGCCAGCAGCCAAACACTAGGACGGGCCTACGAGCAGTACTTC. Translated: CASSQTLGRAYEQYF.

In DNA, the CDR3 is TGTGCCAGCAGGCGGGGATCTCAGCCCCAGCATTTT. Protein sequence: CASRRGSQPQHF. The chain carries TRBV6-5 and TRBJ1-5; D is ambiguous. This CDR3 comprises 12 residues. V shed 6 bases and J shed 6 bases, with 9 bases lying between them. Germline CDR1 and CDR2: MNHEY and SVGAGI.

The V and J genes are TRBV27 and TRBJ2-5; a possible D gene is TRBD1 (6 bases). V dropped 2 bases and J dropped 5 bases, with 12 bases sitting between them. CDR1 is MNHEY, CDR2 SMNVEV, per germline (reference sequence). The CDR3 has 14 residues. The CDR3 nucleotides are TGTGCCAGCAGTTTACTACTGGGGGCGGAGACCCAGTACTTC. It is translated as CASSLLLGAETQYF.

The chain carries TRBV27 and TRBJ2-7; 7 positions match TRBD2. The germline CDR1 and CDR2 sequences are MNHEY and SMNVEV (reference sequence). The trim removed 3 bases at V and 4 bases at J, leaving 6 bases unmatched. The CDR3 is 14 amino acids. CDR3 sequence (DNA): TGTGCCAGCAGTTTCCGGGGGGATCTATACGAGCAGTACTTC. Its translation: CASSFRGDLYEQYF.

The chain uses TRBV27 and TRBJ1-2, with 8 nucleotides matching TRBD1. The CDR3 runs to 12 residues. Germline trimming cut 6 bases from V and 5 bases from J; bases unmatched to any gene: 2. Per the germline V gene, CDR1 is MNHEY and CDR2 is SMNVEV (reference sequence). CDR3 residues: CASSTGGYGYTF. CDR3 nucleotides: TGTGCCAGCAGCACAGGGGGGTATGGCTACACCTTC.

The chain links TRBV29-1 to TRBJ2-7; 9 nucleotides match TRBD1. Germline-derived CDR1 and CDR2 are SQVTM and ANQGSEA. This CDR3 contains 12 residues. With 6 bases clipped from V and 6 bases from J, the junction kept 6 bases outside the gene matches. CDR3 residues: CSVETGGIEQYF. CDR3 in DNA: TGCAGCGTCGAAACAGGGGGCATCGAGCAGTACTTC.

The gene calls are TRBV27 and TRBJ2-3, with TRBD2 matching over 11 bases. V shed 3 bases and J 1 base; nucleotides not matched to a gene: 9. Germline V gives CDR1 MNHEY, CDR2 SMNVEV (reference sequence). The CDR3 extends over 18 amino acids. CDR3 sequence reads: CASSFSSGRAGGTDTQYF. The CDR3 bases are TGTGCCAGCAGTTTTAGTAGCGGGAGGGCCGGGGGCACAGATACGCAGTATTTT.

Turning to this clone: Germline and junction disagree at one end, which may indicate a read error. This rearrangement joins TRBV12-5 to TRBJ2-2; a possible D gene is TRBD1 (6 bases). The CDR3 has 17 amino acids. From germline, CDR1 is LGHNT and CDR2 FRNRAP. The chain's CDR3 is CASGVVTGPANTGELFF. The CDR3 DNA follows: TGTGCTAGTGGTGTGGTAACAGGGCCCGCGAACACCGGGGAGCTGTTTTTT.

V gene TRBV6-6 combines with J gene TRBJ2-3, with TRBD2 matching 11 bases. Trimming at V came to 4 bases and at J to 6 bases, leaving 3 bases not matched to a gene. The CDR3 totals 14 residues. Germline CDR1 MNHNY, CDR2 SVGAGI (reference sequence). CDR3 loop: CASSFSGGADTQYF. The CDR3 DNA reads TGTGCCAGCAGTTTTAGCGGGGGGGCTGATACGCAGTATTTT.

The V call is TRBV18, the J call TRBJ1-3, with TRBD1 as a possible D gene (5 bases). The CDR3 totals 13 residues. Germline CDR1 reads KGHSH; CDR2 reads LQKENI. V shed 2 bases and J shed 4 bases, with 6 bases lying between them. CDR3 region: CASSPDSGNTIYF. In DNA form, the CDR3 reads TGTGCCAGCTCACCAGACAGCGGAAACACCATATATTTT. The full variable domain, completed using reference TRBV18 and TRBJ1-3, is NAGVMQNPRHLVRRRGQEARLRCSPMKGHSHVYWYRQLPEEGLKFMVYLQKENIIDESGMPKERFSAEFPKEGPSILRIQQVVRGDSAAYFCASSPDSGNTIYFGEGSWLTVV.

This rearrangement joins TRBV27 to TRBJ2-7; D may be TRBD2 (7 bases). The V end was cut by 4 bases, the J end by 0 bases, with 13 bases between. The CDR3 is made up of 15 amino acids. The germline gives CDR1 MNHEY, CDR2 SMNVEV (reference sequence). The CDR3 here is CASSSRGASSYEQYF. The CDR3 DNA follows: TGTGCCAGCAGTTCCCGGGGGGCGAGCTCCTACGAGCAGTACTTC.

J is TRBJ2-3 and V is TRBV19, with D perhaps matching TRBD2 (6 bases). Germline V gene sequence: CDR1 LNHDA, CDR2 SQIVND (reference sequence). V lost 3 bases, J lost 4 bases, and 8 bases lay in between. This CDR3 region has 13 residues. The CDR3 here is CASSIRDSDTQYF. CDR3 in DNA: TGTGCCAGTAGTATCCGGGACTCAGATACGCAGTATTTT.

This chain links TRBV27 with TRBJ2-1; TRBD2 might be the D (6 bases). The V end lost 8 bases, the J end lost 2 bases, and 13 bases lay between the germline ends. The CDR3 consists of 14 residues. The germline V gene encodes CDR1 MNHEY and CDR2 SMNVEV (reference sequence). The CDR3 is CASGGDGTYNEQFF. Written as DNA, the CDR3 is TGTGCCAGCGGAGGGGACGGAACCTACAATGAGCAGTTCTTC.

The rearrangement uses TRBV7-2 and TRBJ1-2, with TRBD1 matching over 9 bases. There are 17 residues in the CDR3. V trimming: 5 bases; J trimming: 0 bases; junction bases outside the gene matches: 10. Germline V gives CDR1 SGHTA, CDR2 FQGNSA. CDR3 protein: CASSVEGTGKANYGYTF. In DNA, the CDR3 is TGTGCCAGCAGCGTAGAAGGGACAGGGAAAGCTAACTATGGCTACACCTTC. Full variable domain (outside the CDR3, taken from reference TRBV7-2 and TRBJ1-2): GAGVSQSPSNKVTEKGKDVELRCDPISGHTALYWYRQSLGQGLEFLIYFQGNSAPDKSGLPSDRFSAERTGGSVSTLTIQRTQQEDSAVYLCASSVEGTGKANYGYTFGSGTRLTVV.

The V and J genes are TRBV7-9 and TRBJ1-2, with TRBD1 as a possible D gene (6 bases). Trimming took 5 bases from V and 2 from J, leaving 18 bases between them. Looked up from germline, CDR1 is SEHNR and CDR2 is FQNEAQ (reference sequence). There are 16 residues in the CDR3. The CDR3 DNA reads TGTGCCAGCAGCAACCTCCGGGAAAGGGGGAACTATGGCTACACCTTC. As protein: CASSNLRERGNYGYTF.

This chain joins TRBV19 and TRBJ2-1; TRBD2 aligns across 13 bases. Trimming at V came to 9 bases and at J to 4 bases, leaving 6 bases not matched to a gene. This CDR3 has 15 amino acids. From germline, CDR1 is LNHDA and CDR2 SQIVND (reference sequence). The CDR3, as DNA: TGTGCCAGCAAGGCGGGACTAGCGGGGTACAATGAGCAGTTCTTC. Its translation is CASKAGLAGYNEQFF.

V usage is TRBV6-5 and J usage is TRBJ2-7, with 9 bases identical to TRBD2. The germline CDR1 and CDR2 sequences are MNHEY and SVGAGI. V lost 0 bases, J lost 3 bases, and 6 bases stayed unmatched. This CDR3 has 16 residues. CDR3 sequence: CASSYSVGGGVYEQYF. For the CDR3, the DNA is TGTGCCAGCAGTTACTCGGTTGGCGGGGGGGTCTACGAGCAGTACTTC.

V gene TRBV5-1 combines with J gene TRBJ2-5, with a tentative D call TRBD1 (6 bases). The germline V gene encodes CDR1 SGHRS and CDR2 YFSETQ. There are 16 residues in the CDR3. Trimming shortened V by 0 bases and J by 4 bases, and 16 bases separated the two germline ends. The CDR3 nucleotides read TGCGCCAGCAGCTTGGGAGGCAGGGGAGTCGGAGAGACCCAGTACTTC. Its translation is CASSLGGRGVGETQYF.